The following is a T cell receptor (beta chain) sequence with its context. TCRdb analysed the RT-PCR reads with MiXCR anew, one entry per CDR3 protein. The sample lists about 680,000 distinct CDR3 sequences; approximately 14% were seen once. The length of the CDR3 is 15 residues. Germline V CDR1 and CDR2: SGDLS, YYNGEE. The ends were cut back, 0 bases at V and 1 base at J, with 8 bases in the middle. Sequencing was performed on memory CD4+ T cells from blood. The receptor's source is a female donor in good health, serving as a healthy control. J is TRBJ2-1 and V is TRBV9, with D perhaps assigned TRBD1 or TRBD2 (5 bases each). The CDR3 sequence is CASSVDEGSYNEQFF. As DNA, the CDR3 is TGTGCCAGCAGCGTAGATGAGGGGTCCTACAATGAGCAGTTCTTC.